The clone carrying this T cell receptor beta chain appeared a single time. Its matching antigen is unknown. The data belong to a study of beta chain features in type 1 diabetes. Study-wide results and caveats: Among all four CD4+ subsets, Type 1 diabetes patients had TCRB CDR3s that were moderately but significantly shorter.

The authors reverse transcribed all of the isolated RNA, so sequencing captured expressed TCRB transcripts. Profiling relied on immunoSEQ multiplex PCR, and the TCRdb table lists in-frame clones only, not all of them. The sample carries 630,000 or so clones, about 14% recorded once. This CDR3 contains 14 residues. Trimming removed 7 bases at V and 2 bases at J, with 14 bases between. Per germline, CDR1 MNHNS and CDR2 SASEGT. V is TRBV6-1 and J is TRBJ1-2; the D is unclear. Sequences were obtained from naive CD4+ T cells from blood. The receptor was isolated from a man aged 18 to 35 with type 1 diabetes. CDR3 sequence reads: CASILGGLNYGYTF. The CDR3 region has the DNA TGTGCCAGCATTCTGGGAGGTCTCAACTATGGCTACACCTTC.